The sequence of this T cell receptor beta chain was determined in a study of PD-L1 blockade in urothelial cancer. Deletions cut 1 base from V and 9 bases from J, with 18 bases between. This CDR3 comprises 15 residues. The V gene's germline CDR1 is MGHDK and CDR2 SYGVNS. Time point: peripheral blood 6 weeks after treatment start. Clones were read by immunoSEQ multiplex PCR, and TCRdb kept only the in-frame ones, dropping some. The data hold 90,000 to 130,000 clones, with 85% to 95% observed a single time. The TCR was taken from a man aged 55 to 70 with urothelial cancer. The starting material was PBMCs, obtained around atezolizumab (anti-PD-L1) treatment. The chain carries TRBV25-1 and TRBJ2-5; D is unclear. CDR3 sequence: CASSESLNVPGAQYF. The CDR3 DNA sequence: TGTGCCAGCAGTGAATCTTTGAACGTCCCTGGAGCCCAGTACTTC. The variable domain in full, completed from reference TRBV25-1 and TRBJ2-5, reads EADIYQTPRYLVIGTGKKITLECSQTMGHDKMYWYQQDPGMELHLIHYSYGVNSTEKGDLSSESTVSRIRTEHFPLTLESARPSHTSQYLCASSESLNVPGAQYFGPGTRLLVL.